This T cell receptor beta chain comes out of a study of blood T cell repertoires in COVID-19 (dated by TCRdb to 2020 to 2021). Some background on the complete study: The collaborator samples originated in the United States, Italy and Spain and spanned the acute and convalescent phases of COVID-19. Deeply sampled blood TCRbeta repertoires from subjects exposed to, actively infected with, or recovered from COVID-19 were included in the dataset. HLA class I and class II types, where available, came from metadata supplied by the sample provider rather than from assay-based typing. Sample metadata almost always included a de-identified subject ID, COVID-19 status, age in years and sex. The repertoires were released in a freely available public database meant as a resource for research on the immune response to SARS-CoV-2. The material from the prospective study consisted of cDNA or gDNA derived from T cells, B-cell-depleted T cells, or PBMCs. The samples were drawn from the first 160 participants of the ongoing ImmuneRACE study and from 950 to 1,500 subjects provided by 6 global collaborators. The study at large found these results: The amount of clinical and demographic metadata varied by source and participant and was provided uncurated.

Concerning this clone: This receptor's antigen is unknown. No base-level quality is on record; no much larger clone is a single base apart.

TCRbeta CDR3 regions were amplified from genomic DNA using the immunoSEQ Assay, a bias-controlled multiplex PCR. Processing in the source paper ran as follows. Nucleated cell counts per sample were estimated from amplification of reference gene primers within the assay. To quantify the absolute abundance of each unique TCRbeta CDR3 rearrangement, sequence reads were collapsed and filtered. For each sample, productive Simpson clonality was calculated as the square root of Simpson's diversity index across productive rearrangements. TCRdb mirrors the immuneACCESS table, restricted to in-frame sequences. Some clones are absent from its copies; in checked studies, under half trace to an unresolved V gene, and the reason for the others is unknown. The DNA gave D and trimming, while V, J and clone size come from that table. The sample table lists about 40,000 clones, about 85% of them with a count of one. Approximately 19% of the sample goes to the ten largest clones.

From the germline V gene, CDR1 is SGHVS and CDR2 is FQNEAQ. Including cysteine and phenylalanine, the CDR3 has 15 amino acids. Of all the DNA, just the CDR3 is kept, 45 bases in frame from base 1. From V the trimming removes 5 bases and from J it removes 8 bases, while the gene matches leave 8 bases of the junction unaccounted for. Collaborating institutions collected whole blood in K2EDTA tubes following their own protocols. For TCRbeta analysis, collaborators shipped samples in one of three forms: frozen whole blood, isolated PBMCs, or DNA extracted from either of those sample types. Sequencing used peripheral blood. The clonotype originates from a man between 50 and 59 years old in a cohort sampled during active COVID-19. This chain joins TRBV7-8 to TRBJ2-1; TRBD2 agrees with 11 junctional bases. The CDR3 in this case is CASSKTSGAVHEQFF. DNA sequence: TGTGCCAGCAGCAAGACTAGCGGGGCTGTCCATGAGCAGTTCTTC.